Sequencing of this TCR beta chain was carried out in a study of shared clonotypes between healthy human individuals. Study as a whole: CD4 naive cells filled three plates per donor, CD4 memory three, CD8 naive two and CD8 memory one. The study, taken as a whole, reports: Relative to their counterparts shared across all four donors, non-shared clonotypes exhibited diminished generation probabilities. Memory subsets generally showed lower estimated richness than naive subsets.

Method: immunoSEQ multiplex PCR; TCRdb's copy keeps in-frame clones and lacks some. Among more than 2,000,000 clones listed, roughly 92% were seen once. Germline CDR1 reads SGDLS; CDR2 reads YYNGEE. With 4 bases clipped from V and 2 bases from J, the junction kept 3 bases outside the gene matches. CDR3 length: 14 amino acids. About this clone: Its antigen is as yet unknown.

This TCR came from a young man in good health. The sample comprised naive CD4+ T cells sorted from blood. The sample's subset: CD45RA+ positively selected. This rearrangement joins TRBV9 to TRBJ2-1; 7 bases are shared with TRBD1. The CDR3 sequence: CASSPQGTYNEQFF. The CDR3 DNA is TGTGCCAGCAGCCCACAGGGGACCTACAATGAGCAGTTCTTC.